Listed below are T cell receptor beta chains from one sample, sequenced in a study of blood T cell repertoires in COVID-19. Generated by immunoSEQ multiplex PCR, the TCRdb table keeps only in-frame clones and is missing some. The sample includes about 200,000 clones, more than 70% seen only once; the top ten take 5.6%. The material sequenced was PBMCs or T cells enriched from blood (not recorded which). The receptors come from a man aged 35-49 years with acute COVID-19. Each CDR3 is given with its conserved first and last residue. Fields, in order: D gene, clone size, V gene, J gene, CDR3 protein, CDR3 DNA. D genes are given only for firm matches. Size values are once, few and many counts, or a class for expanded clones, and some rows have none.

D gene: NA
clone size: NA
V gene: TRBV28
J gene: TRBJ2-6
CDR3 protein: CASSSTGSGANVLTF
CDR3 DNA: TGTGCCAGCAGCTCCACGGGGTCTGGGGCCAACGTCCTGACTTTC

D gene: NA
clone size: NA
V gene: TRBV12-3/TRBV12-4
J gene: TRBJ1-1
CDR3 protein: CASSLAGGAFF
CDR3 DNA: TGTGCCAGCAGTTTAGCAGGGGGAGCTTTCTTT

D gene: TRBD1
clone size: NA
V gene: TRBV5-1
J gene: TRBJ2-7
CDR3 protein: CASSLLQGNEQYF
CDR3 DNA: TGCGCCAGCAGCCTACTACAGGGGAACGAGCAGTACTTC

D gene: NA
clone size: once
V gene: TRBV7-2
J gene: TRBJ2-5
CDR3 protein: CASLKGAHPLLDQYF
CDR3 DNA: TGTGCCAGCTTGAAAGGGGCGCACCCCCTGCTGGACCAGTACTTC

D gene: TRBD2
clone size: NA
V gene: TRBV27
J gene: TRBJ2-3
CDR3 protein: CASSLLAGEWPDTQYF
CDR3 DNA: TGTGCCAGCAGTTTGCTAGCGGGAGAGTGGCCAGATACGCAGTATTTT

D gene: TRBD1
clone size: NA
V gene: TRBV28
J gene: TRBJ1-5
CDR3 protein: CASRLGQGANQPQHF
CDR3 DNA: TGTGCCAGCAGACTTGGACAGGGGGCGAATCAGCCCCAGCATTTT

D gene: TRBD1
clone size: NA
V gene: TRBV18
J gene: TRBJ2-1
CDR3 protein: CASSPMQGAPGNEQFF
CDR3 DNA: TGTGCCAGCTCACCAATGCAGGGGGCGCCGGGGAATGAGCAGTTCTTC

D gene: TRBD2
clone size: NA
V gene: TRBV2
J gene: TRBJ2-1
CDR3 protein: CASSEMGASGRRHEQFF
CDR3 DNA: TGTGCCAGCAGTGAAATGGGGGCTAGCGGGAGGAGGCATGAGCAGTTCTTC

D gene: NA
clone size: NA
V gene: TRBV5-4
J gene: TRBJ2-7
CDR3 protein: CASSLEGGVAHEQYF
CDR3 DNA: TGTGCCAGCAGCTTGGAAGGCGGGGTGGCCCACGAGCAGTACTTC

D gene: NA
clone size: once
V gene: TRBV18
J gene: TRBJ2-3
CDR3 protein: CASSPYPNRADTQYF
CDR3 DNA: TGTGCCAGCTCACCATACCCGAACAGGGCAGATACGCAGTATTTT

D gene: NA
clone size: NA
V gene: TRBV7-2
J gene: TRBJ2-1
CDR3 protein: CASVDRLLSEQFF
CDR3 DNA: TGTGCCAGCGTTGACCGACTACTTTCGGAGCAGTTCTTC

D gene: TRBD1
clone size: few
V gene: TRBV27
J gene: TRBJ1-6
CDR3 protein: CASSFSRDRESAPLHF
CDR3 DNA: TGTGCCAGCAGTTTCTCCCGGGACAGGGAGTCCGCACCCCTCCACTTT

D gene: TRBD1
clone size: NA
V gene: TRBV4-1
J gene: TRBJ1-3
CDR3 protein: CASSQAGGGNTIYF
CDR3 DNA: TGCGCCAGCAGCCAAGCAGGGGGTGGAAACACCATATATTTT

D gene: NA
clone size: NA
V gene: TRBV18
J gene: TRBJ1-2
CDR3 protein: CASSRGSPYGYTF
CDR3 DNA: TGTGCCAGCTCACGAGGCAGTCCCTATGGCTACACCTTC

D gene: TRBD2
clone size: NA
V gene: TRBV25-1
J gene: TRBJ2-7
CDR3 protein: CASSEGIAGGPYEQYF
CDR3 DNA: TGTGCCAGCAGTGAAGGGATAGCGGGGGGCCCCTACGAGCAGTACTTC

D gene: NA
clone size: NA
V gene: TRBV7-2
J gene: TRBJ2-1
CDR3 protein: CASSSSSYNEQFF
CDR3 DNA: TGTGCCAGCAGCTCGAGCTCCTACAATGAGCAGTTCTTC

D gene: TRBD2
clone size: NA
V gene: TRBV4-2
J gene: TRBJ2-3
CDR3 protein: CASSQEQAGGTDTQYF
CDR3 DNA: TGTGCCAGCAGCCAAGAGCAGGCGGGGGGCACAGATACGCAGTATTTT

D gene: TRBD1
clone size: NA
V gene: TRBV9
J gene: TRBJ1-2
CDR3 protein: CASSAYSGTGINGYTF
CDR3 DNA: TGTGCCAGCAGCGCCTACTCCGGGACAGGAATCAATGGCTACACCTTC

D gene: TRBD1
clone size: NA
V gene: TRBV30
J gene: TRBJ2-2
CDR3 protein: CAWSRDSHTGELFF
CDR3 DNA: TGTGCCTGGAGTAGGGACAGTCACACCGGGGAGCTGTTTTTT

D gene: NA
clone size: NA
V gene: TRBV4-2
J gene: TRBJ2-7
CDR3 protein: CASSQENRDYEQYF
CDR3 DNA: TGTGCCAGCAGCCAAGAGAACAGGGACTACGAGCAGTACTTC

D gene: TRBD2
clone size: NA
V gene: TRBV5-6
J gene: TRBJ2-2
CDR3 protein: CASSTTGLAGVLKRELFF
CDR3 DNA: TGTGCCAGCAGCACAACGGGACTAGCGGGAGTGCTCAAGAGGGAGCTGTTTTTT

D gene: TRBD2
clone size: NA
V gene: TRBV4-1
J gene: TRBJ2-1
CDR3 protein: CASSHGLAGKYNEQFF
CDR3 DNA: TGCGCCAGCAGCCACGGACTAGCGGGAAAATACAATGAGCAGTTCTTC

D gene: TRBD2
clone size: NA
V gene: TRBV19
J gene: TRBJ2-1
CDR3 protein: CASSIAPAGVLEQFF
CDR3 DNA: TGTGCCAGTAGTATAGCGCCAGCGGGAGTCCTTGAGCAGTTCTTC

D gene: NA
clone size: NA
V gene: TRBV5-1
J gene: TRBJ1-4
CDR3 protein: CASSLQALSEKLFF
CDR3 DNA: TGCGCCAGCAGCTTGCAGGCCCTTTCGGAAAAACTGTTTTTT

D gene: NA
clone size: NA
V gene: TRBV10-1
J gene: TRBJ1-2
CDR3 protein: CASTGLSRTAYGYTF
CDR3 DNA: TGCGCCAGCACTGGACTAAGTCGGACGGCCTATGGCTACACCTTC

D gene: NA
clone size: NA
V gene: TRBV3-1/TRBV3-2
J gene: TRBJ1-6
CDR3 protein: CASSQDPSGYSPLHF
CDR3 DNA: TGTGCCAGCAGCCAAGATCCCTCCGGGTATTCACCCCTCCACTTT

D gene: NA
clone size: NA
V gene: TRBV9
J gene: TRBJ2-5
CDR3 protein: CASSASPSSLIQETQYF
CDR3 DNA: TGTGCCAGCAGCGCCAGCCCTAGCTCGCTCATTCAAGAGACCCAGTACTTC

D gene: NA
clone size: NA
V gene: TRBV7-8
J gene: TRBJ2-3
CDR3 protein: CASSFSGLDTQYF
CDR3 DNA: TGTGCCAGCAGCTTCAGTGGTCTGGATACGCAGTATTTT